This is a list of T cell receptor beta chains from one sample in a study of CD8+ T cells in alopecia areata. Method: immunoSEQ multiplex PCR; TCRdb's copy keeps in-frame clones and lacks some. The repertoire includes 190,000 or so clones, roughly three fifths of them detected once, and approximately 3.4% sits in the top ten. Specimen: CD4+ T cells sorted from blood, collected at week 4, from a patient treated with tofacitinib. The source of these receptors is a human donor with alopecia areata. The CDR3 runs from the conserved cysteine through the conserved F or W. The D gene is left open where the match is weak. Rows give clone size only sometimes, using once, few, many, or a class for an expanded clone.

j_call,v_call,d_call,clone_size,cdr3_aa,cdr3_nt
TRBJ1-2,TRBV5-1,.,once,CASSLAGAGAGDNYGYTF,TGCGCCAGCAGCTTGGCCGGGGCCGGGGCCGGCGATAACTATGGCTACACCTTC
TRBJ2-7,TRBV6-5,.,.,CASSWGAPVYEQYF,TGTGCCAGCAGTTGGGGCGCTCCCGTCTACGAGCAGTACTTC
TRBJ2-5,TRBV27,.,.,CASSLSMGGWETQYF,TGTGCCAGCAGTTTATCGATGGGAGGCTGGGAGACCCAGTACTTC
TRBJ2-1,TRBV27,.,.,CASSTSRGYLNEQFF,TGTGCCAGCAGCACCTCTCGAGGCTACCTCAATGAGCAGTTCTTC
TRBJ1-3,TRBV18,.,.,CASSPQLSGNTIYF,TGTGCCAGCTCACCTCAACTCTCTGGAAACACCATATATTTT
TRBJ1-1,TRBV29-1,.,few,CSVAAARMNTEAFF,TGCAGCGTTGCGGCAGCTAGAATGAACACTGAAGCTTTCTTT
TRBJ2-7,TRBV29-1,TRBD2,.,CSAQLAGAYEQYF,TGCAGCGCCCAACTAGCGGGGGCCTACGAGCAGTACTTC
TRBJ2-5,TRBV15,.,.,CATSRDPQGQETQYF,TGTGCCACCAGCAGAGATCCCCAGGGGCAAGAGACCCAGTACTTC
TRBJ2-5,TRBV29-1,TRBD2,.,CSVGGQGRLAGFHKETQYF,TGCAGCGTTGGCGGTCAAGGTAGACTAGCGGGGTTTCATAAAGAGACCCAGTACTTC
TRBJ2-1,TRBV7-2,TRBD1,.,CASRMPGQGVYNEQFF,TGTGCCAGCAGGATGCCGGGACAGGGGGTCTACAATGAGCAGTTCTTC
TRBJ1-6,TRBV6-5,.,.,CASSYSITGNSPLHF,TGTGCCAGCAGTTACTCGATTACAGGGAATTCACCCCTCCACTTT
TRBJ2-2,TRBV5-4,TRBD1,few,CASSAEQGITGELFF,TGTGCCAGCAGCGCGGAACAGGGGATTACCGGGGAGCTGTTTTTT
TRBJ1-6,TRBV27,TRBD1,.,CASSFGDRGGNSPLHF,TGTGCCAGCAGTTTCGGAGACAGGGGAGGAAATTCACCCCTCCACTTT
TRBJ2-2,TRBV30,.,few,CAWRLPLGRELFF,TGTGCCTGGAGGCTACCGCTCGGTCGGGAGCTGTTTTTT
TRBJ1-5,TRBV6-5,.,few,CASSRGDGNQPQHF,TGTGCCAGCAGCCGAGGGGATGGAAATCAGCCCCAGCATTTT
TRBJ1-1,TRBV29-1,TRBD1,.,CSGDRQGAGTEAFF,TGCAGCGGAGATCGACAGGGGGCGGGCACTGAAGCTTTCTTT
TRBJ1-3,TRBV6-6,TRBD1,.,CASRPGQGLSGNTIYF,TGTGCCAGCAGACCAGGACAGGGACTCTCTGGAAACACCATATATTTT
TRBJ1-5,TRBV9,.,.,CASSGQPFDQPQHF,TGTGCCAGCAGTGGACAGCCCTTCGATCAGCCCCAGCATTTT
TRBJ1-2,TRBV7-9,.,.,CASSLLREANYGYTF,TGTGCCAGCAGCTTACTCAGGGAAGCTAACTATGGCTACACCTTC
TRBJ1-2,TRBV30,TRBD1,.,CASPDRVGYGYTF,TGTGCCTCCCCGGACAGGGTAGGCTATGGCTACACCTTC
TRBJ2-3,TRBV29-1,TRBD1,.,CSVARGRADTQYF,TGCAGCGTTGCCAGGGGGCGAGCAGATACGCAGTATTTT
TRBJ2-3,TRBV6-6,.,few,CASSSRLGTDTQYF,TGTGCCAGCAGTTCTAGACTCGGAACAGATACGCAGTATTTT
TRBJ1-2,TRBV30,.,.,CAWSLGLLGPGYTF,TGTGCCTGGAGTCTTGGACTCCTCGGCCCGGGCTACACCTTC
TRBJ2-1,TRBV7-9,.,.,CASSPRDNNEQFF,TGTGCCAGCAGCCCCCGGGACAACAATGAGCAGTTCTTC